This TCR beta chain was found in a study of long-term antiretroviral therapy in people with HIV. Study summary: Initial samples were collected about a decade before the 2015 immediate-ART recommendation.

Findings of the study overall: Pre-ART expanded TRB clones stayed dominant throughout, though often decreasing after ART. CDR3 lengths in HIV samples spanned a narrower range than controls. Possibly under older ART regimens, blood was drawn between about 2003 and 2017.

Runs used v3.0 of the immunoSEQ assay and were done at survey level. Sequenced by immunoSEQ multiplex PCR; TCRdb stores in-frame clones only, minus some. Of 15,000 to 20,000 clones listed, 76% are singletons. Germline values: CDR1 LNHNV, CDR2 YYDKDF (reference sequence). Trimming left V 9 bases short and J 3 bases short, with 11 bases between. This CDR3 region has 13 residues. To note about this clone: Antigen specificity is unknown.

The starting material was unsorted PBMCs, obtained 0.5 years before starting antiretroviral therapy. This clonotype was obtained from a woman in her 50s with HIV. This rearrangement joins TRBV15 to TRBJ2-2; D is undetermined. CDR3 amino acids: CATKDGYTGELFF. The CDR3 coding sequence is TGTGCCACTAAGGACGGCTACACCGGGGAGCTGTTTTTT.